This T cell receptor (beta chain) originates from a study of blood T cell repertoires in COVID-19. Study in general: Material from acute and convalescent COVID-19 was sourced from the United States, Italy and Spain. In each case, the material was cDNA or gDNA derived from T cells, B-cell-depleted T cells, or PBMCs.

CDR1 LGHNA and CDR2 YSLEER come from the germline V gene. Trimming took 1 base from V and 6 from J; bases not matched to a gene: 3. This CDR3 is 15 amino acids long. Methods used by the authors: Estimation of nucleated cell counts relied on the amplification of reference gene primers. Clones were sequenced by immunoSEQ multiplex PCR, and TCRdb holds only the in-frame ones, with some missing. V and J calls plus clone size are reproduced from that table; the DNA served to infer D and trimming. The sample holds 95,000 to 150,000 clones, about 83% seen once. The sample taken for sequencing was PBMCs or T cells enriched from blood (not recorded which). The chain uses TRBV4-3 and TRBJ2-7, with 13 bases fitting TRBD2. This clonotype originated in a woman aged 25 to 39 who had recovered from COVID-19. CDR3 nucleotides: TGCGCCAGCAGCCAAGGGGGACTAGCGGGAACCGAGCAGTACTTC. It specifies CASSQGGLAGTEQYF.